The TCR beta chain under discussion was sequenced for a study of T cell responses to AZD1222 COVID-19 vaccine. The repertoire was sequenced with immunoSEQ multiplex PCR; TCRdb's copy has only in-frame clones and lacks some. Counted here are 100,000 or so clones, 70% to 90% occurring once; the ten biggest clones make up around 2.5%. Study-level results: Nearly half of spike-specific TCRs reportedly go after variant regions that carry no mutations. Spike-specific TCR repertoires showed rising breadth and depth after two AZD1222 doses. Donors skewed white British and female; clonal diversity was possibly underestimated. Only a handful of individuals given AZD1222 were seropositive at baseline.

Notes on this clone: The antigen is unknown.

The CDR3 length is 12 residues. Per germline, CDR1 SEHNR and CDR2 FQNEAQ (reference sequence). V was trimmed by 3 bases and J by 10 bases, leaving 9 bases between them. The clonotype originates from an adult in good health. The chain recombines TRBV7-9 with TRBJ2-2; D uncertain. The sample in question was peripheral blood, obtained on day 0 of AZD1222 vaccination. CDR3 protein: CASSLSLAELFF. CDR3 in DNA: TGTGCCAGCAGCTTGTCCTTAGCGGAGCTGTTTTTT.